This T cell receptor (beta chain) originates from a study of T cells after yellow fever vaccination. Findings of the study overall: Faster peaking, at day 5 versus 15, marked a secondary response that was weaker. Repertoires sorted by FACS could include abundant clonotypes that are contaminants from the bulk population. Subsequent to the booster, the majority of primary-vaccination clones reappeared (under 98% CD4, 70% to 90% CD8).

The 5'RACE template-switching step produced TCR cDNA and added a universal primer site and UMIs. MiXCR was run by TCRdb on the 5' RACE reads, yielding one entry per CDR3 protein. The top ten hold roughly 27% of the sample, which has some 110,000 distinct CDR3 sequences, around 8.6% seen once. There are 16 residues in the CDR3. Germline lookup yields CDR1 SNHLY and CDR2 FYNNEI. On this clonotype itself: Its target is unknown. This could be a read error, since a much larger clone is one nucleotide away.

The sequences come from CD8+ T cells sorted from PBMCs, collected 45 days after the yellow fever booster vaccination. The chain links TRBV2 to TRBJ2-3; the match to TRBD1 covers 11 bases. This TCR was recovered from a man aged 25 to 40 who received the YFV17D yellow fever vaccine. The CDR3: CVSLIRPGQGADTQYF. The CDR3 bases are TGTGTCAGCCTTATCCGGCCGGGACAGGGGGCAGATACGCAGTATTTT.